This T cell receptor beta chain was sequenced during a study of T-cell reconstitution after alpha-beta-depleted transplantation in children. Construction of the TCRbeta library involved unique molecular identifiers. TCRdb ran MiXCR on the PCR reads and lists one entry per CDR3 protein. The profile shows about 980,000 distinct CDR3 sequences, about 30% of them singletons. This CDR3 is 15 amino acids long. Germline CDR1 reads SGHTA; CDR2 reads FQGNSA. Study-wide results and caveats: In some patients, recipient T cells and intrathymic progenitors surviving conditioning explained high day-60 diversity. A year had passed since transplant, and T-cell counts and diversity by then came mostly from newly produced T cells. Reports say that about two months after transplant, the alpha-beta T cells came out of several hundred graft clones that had expanded.

This clonotype has only a few counts. As yet, its antigen is unknown. Relative to the germline gene, one junction end is altered; a read error may explain this. Specimen: PBMCs, mostly from graft donor cells, collected 360 days after TCRalphabeta/CD19-depleted stem cell transplant. V and J are TRBV7-2 and TRBJ1-1, with unresolved D. The TCR comes from a boy less than two years old who had a stem cell transplant for SCID, so the T cells may come from the graft donor. CDR3 in amino acids: CATSTLRRVNTEAFF. In DNA, the CDR3 is TGTGCCACCAGCACCCTGAGGAGGGTGAACACTGAAGCTTTCTTT.